These T cell receptor beta chains were read from a single sample in a study of blood T cell repertoires in COVID-19. Measured with immunoSEQ multiplex PCR; TCRdb has only the in-frame clones, and not every one. Of some 160,000 clones listed, 85% are singletons. Sequencing was performed on PBMCs or T cells enriched from blood (not recorded which). The receptors here all came from a woman aged 35 to 49 who had recovered from COVID-19. The CDR3 runs from the conserved cysteine through the conserved F or W. D genes are given only for firm matches. Clone sizes are given selectively: once, few, many, or a class where the clone is expanded.

CDR3 length: 19
V gene: TRBV7-9
clone size: few
J gene: TRBJ2-1
D gene: TRBD2
CDR3 protein: CASSSLVVTSGSSYNEQFF
CDR3 DNA: TGTGCCAGCAGCTCCCTGGTCGTTACTAGCGGGAGCTCCTACAATGAGCAGTTCTTC

CDR3 length: 15
V gene: TRBV5-4
clone size: .
J gene: TRBJ1-1
D gene: .
CDR3 protein: CASSLDDLWGPEAFF
CDR3 DNA: TGTGCCAGCAGCTTGGACGATCTTTGGGGCCCTGAAGCTTTCTTT

CDR3 length: 15
V gene: TRBV24-1
clone size: .
J gene: TRBJ2-7
D gene: TRBD2
CDR3 protein: CATSESSGGGYEQYF
CDR3 DNA: TGTGCCACCAGTGAATCTAGCGGGGGTGGCTACGAGCAGTACTTC

CDR3 length: 12
V gene: TRBV29-1
clone size: .
J gene: TRBJ2-1
D gene: .
CDR3 protein: CSVEDGGNEQFF
CDR3 DNA: TGCAGCGTTGAAGACGGGGGCAATGAGCAGTTCTTC

CDR3 length: 14
V gene: TRBV10-3
clone size: .
J gene: TRBJ2-3
D gene: .
CDR3 protein: CAISERSETGTQYF
CDR3 DNA: TGTGCCATCAGTGAGCGGTCTGAGACGGGGACGCAGTATTTT

CDR3 length: 15
V gene: TRBV5-6
clone size: .
J gene: TRBJ2-1
D gene: .
CDR3 protein: CASSYTPSSYNEQFF
CDR3 DNA: TGTGCCAGCAGCTATACCCCTAGCTCCTACAATGAGCAGTTCTTC

CDR3 length: 14
V gene: TRBV2
clone size: .
J gene: TRBJ2-1
D gene: TRBD2
CDR3 protein: CASSVAGGHNEQFF
CDR3 DNA: TGTGCCAGCAGTGTTGCGGGGGGGCACAATGAGCAGTTCTTC

CDR3 length: 13
V gene: TRBV29-1
clone size: .
J gene: TRBJ1-5
D gene: TRBD1
CDR3 protein: CSVRGQGDQPQHF
CDR3 DNA: TGCAGCGTCCGCGGACAGGGCGATCAGCCCCAGCATTTT

CDR3 length: 15
V gene: TRBV11-3
clone size: .
J gene: TRBJ2-2
D gene: .
CDR3 protein: CASSIQSPNTGELFF
CDR3 DNA: TGTGCCAGCAGCATACAGTCACCTAACACCGGGGAGCTGTTTTTT

CDR3 length: 14
V gene: TRBV9
clone size: .
J gene: TRBJ1-1
D gene: TRBD1
CDR3 protein: CASSVGDRATEAFF
CDR3 DNA: TGTGCCAGCAGCGTAGGGGACAGGGCGACTGAAGCTTTCTTT

CDR3 length: 16
V gene: TRBV27
clone size: .
J gene: TRBJ2-2
D gene: .
CDR3 protein: CASRPGKPRDTGELFF
CDR3 DNA: TGTGCCAGCAGACCCGGGAAGCCGCGGGACACCGGGGAGCTGTTTTTT

CDR3 length: 15
V gene: TRBV9
clone size: .
J gene: TRBJ2-7
D gene: TRBD2
CDR3 protein: CASSVEPSGKYEQYF
CDR3 DNA: TGTGCCAGCAGCGTAGAGCCTAGCGGCAAATACGAGCAGTACTTC

CDR3 length: 17
V gene: TRBV24-1
clone size: .
J gene: TRBJ2-3
D gene: .
CDR3 protein: CATSPGAGSFLTDTQYF
CDR3 DNA: TGTGCCACCAGTCCTGGGGCGGGATCTTTCTTGACAGATACGCAGTATTTT

CDR3 length: 15
V gene: TRBV9
clone size: .
J gene: TRBJ2-1
D gene: TRBD2
CDR3 protein: CASSVSGGGNNEQFF
CDR3 DNA: TGTGCCAGCAGCGTCAGCGGGGGGGGAAACAATGAGCAGTTCTTC

CDR3 length: 18
V gene: TRBV21-1
clone size: .
J gene: TRBJ2-1
D gene: .
CDR3 protein: CASSNPPLLAGSYNEQFF
CDR3 DNA: TGTGCCAGCAGCAACCCACCCCTACTAGCGGGCTCCTACAATGAGCAGTTCTTC

CDR3 length: 12
V gene: TRBV19
clone size: .
J gene: TRBJ1-1
D gene: TRBD1
CDR3 protein: CASSLGTGEAFF
CDR3 DNA: TGTGCCAGTAGTCTTGGGACAGGGGAAGCTTTCTTT

CDR3 length: 14
V gene: TRBV14
clone size: .
J gene: TRBJ2-2
D gene: .
CDR3 protein: CASSQDRGTGELFF
CDR3 DNA: TGTGCCAGCAGCCAAGACAGAGGCACCGGGGAGCTGTTTTTT

CDR3 length: 15
V gene: TRBV3-1/TRBV3-2
clone size: .
J gene: TRBJ2-5
D gene: TRBD1
CDR3 protein: CASSLGQGAQETQYF
CDR3 DNA: TGTGCCAGCAGCCTTGGACAGGGGGCACAGGAGACCCAGTACTTC

CDR3 length: 13
V gene: TRBV7-3
clone size: once
J gene: TRBJ2-3
D gene: .
CDR3 protein: CASSLINTDTQYF
CDR3 DNA: TGTGCCAGCAGCCTAATAAACACAGATACGCAGTATTTT

CDR3 length: 17
V gene: TRBV3-1/TRBV3-2
clone size: .
J gene: TRBJ2-2
D gene: TRBD2
CDR3 protein: CASSQAFSGRHTGELFF
CDR3 DNA: TGTGCCAGCAGCCAGGCGTTTAGCGGGAGACACACCGGGGAGCTGTTTTTT

CDR3 length: 15
V gene: TRBV7-8
clone size: .
J gene: TRBJ1-2
D gene: TRBD1
CDR3 protein: CASSPRRGQPDGYTF
CDR3 DNA: TGTGCCAGCAGCCCTCGACGGGGACAGCCGGATGGCTACACCTTC

CDR3 length: 15
V gene: TRBV7-8
clone size: .
J gene: TRBJ1-6
D gene: .
CDR3 protein: CASSKQGRDNSPLHF
CDR3 DNA: TGTGCCAGCAGCAAGCAGGGCCGCGATAATTCACCCCTCCACTTT

CDR3 length: 14
V gene: TRBV7-9
clone size: .
J gene: TRBJ1-1
D gene: .
CDR3 protein: CASSRIQGNTEAFF
CDR3 DNA: TGTGCCAGCAGCCGAATTCAGGGTAACACTGAAGCTTTCTTT

CDR3 length: 14
V gene: TRBV7-9
clone size: .
J gene: TRBJ1-1
D gene: TRBD1
CDR3 protein: CASSPGQSYAEAFF
CDR3 DNA: TGTGCCAGCAGCCCGGGACAGAGTTACGCTGAAGCTTTCTTT

CDR3 length: 15
V gene: TRBV6-5
clone size: .
J gene: TRBJ1-5
D gene: .
CDR3 protein: CASREAPNSNQPQHF
CDR3 DNA: TGTGCCAGCAGAGAGGCGCCGAATAGCAATCAGCCCCAGCATTTT

CDR3 length: 12
V gene: TRBV10-2
clone size: .
J gene: TRBJ1-1
D gene: .
CDR3 protein: CASSDSGGTAFF
CDR3 DNA: TGCGCCAGCAGTGATTCAGGCGGGACCGCTTTCTTT

CDR3 length: 18
V gene: TRBV3-1/TRBV3-2
clone size: few
J gene: TRBJ1-6
D gene: TRBD1
CDR3 protein: CASSQDPGQGFSNSPLHF
CDR3 DNA: TGTGCCAGCAGCCAAGATCCGGGACAGGGTTTCAGCAATTCACCCCTCCACTTT

CDR3 length: 15
V gene: TRBV4-1
clone size: .
J gene: TRBJ2-5
D gene: .
CDR3 protein: CASSQDGQREETQYF
CDR3 DNA: TGCGCCAGCAGCCAAGATGGGCAGAGGGAAGAGACCCAGTACTTC

CDR3 length: 12
V gene: TRBV29-1
clone size: .
J gene: TRBJ2-5
D gene: TRBD1
CDR3 protein: CSGGQGGETQYF
CDR3 DNA: TGCAGCGGTGGACAGGGGGGAGAGACCCAGTACTTC

CDR3 length: 14
V gene: TRBV5-1
clone size: .
J gene: TRBJ2-1
D gene: TRBD1
CDR3 protein: CASSLGQAVGEQFF
CDR3 DNA: TGCGCCAGCAGCCTTGGACAGGCGGTGGGTGAGCAGTTCTTC

CDR3 length: 17
V gene: TRBV5-1
clone size: few
J gene: TRBJ2-5
D gene: TRBD2
CDR3 protein: CASSQIRLAGVQETQYF
CDR3 DNA: TGCGCCAGCAGCCAGATCCGACTAGCGGGAGTTCAAGAGACCCAGTACTTC

CDR3 length: 13
V gene: TRBV6-1
clone size: .
J gene: TRBJ2-7
D gene: TRBD2
CDR3 protein: CASSERGSYEQYF
CDR3 DNA: TGTGCCAGCAGTGAGCGGGGGTCCTACGAGCAGTACTTC

CDR3 length: 13
V gene: TRBV15
clone size: .
J gene: TRBJ2-2
D gene: .
CDR3 protein: CATSRDRGGELFF
CDR3 DNA: TGTGCCACCAGCAGAGATCGCGGCGGGGAGCTGTTTTTT

CDR3 length: 18
V gene: TRBV4-2
clone size: .
J gene: TRBJ2-2
D gene: TRBD2
CDR3 protein: CASSQDLLAGVSTGELFF
CDR3 DNA: TGTGCCAGCAGCCAAGATTTACTAGCGGGAGTTTCTACCGGGGAGCTGTTTTTT

CDR3 length: 14
V gene: TRBV4-1
clone size: .
J gene: TRBJ2-7
D gene: TRBD2
CDR3 protein: CASSRAGGSYEQYF
CDR3 DNA: TGCGCCAGCAGCCGAGCGGGAGGGAGCTACGAGCAGTACTTC

CDR3 length: 16
V gene: TRBV5-8
clone size: .
J gene: TRBJ2-3
D gene: TRBD2
CDR3 protein: CASSPGTSGGTDTQYF
CDR3 DNA: TGTGCCAGCAGCCCCGGGACTAGCGGGGGCACAGATACGCAGTATTTT

CDR3 length: 19
V gene: TRBV1
clone size: .
J gene: TRBJ1-2
D gene: .
CDR3 protein: CTSSQAVAAEEAAGYGYTF
CDR3 DNA: TGCACCAGCAGCCAAGCGGTCGCTGCGGAGGAGGCCGCGGGCTATGGCTACACCTTC

CDR3 length: 15
V gene: TRBV9
clone size: .
J gene: TRBJ2-1
D gene: TRBD2
CDR3 protein: CASSLNAGGINEQFF
CDR3 DNA: TGTGCCAGCAGCCTCAACGCGGGGGGCATCAATGAGCAGTTCTTC

CDR3 length: 15
V gene: TRBV20-1
clone size: .
J gene: TRBJ2-3
D gene: .
CDR3 protein: CSASGAPGYTDTQYF
CDR3 DNA: TGCAGTGCTAGTGGGGCGCCAGGATACACAGATACGCAGTATTTT

CDR3 length: 18
V gene: TRBV19
clone size: once
J gene: TRBJ1-3
D gene: TRBD1
CDR3 protein: CASSSTYRGASSGNTIYF
CDR3 DNA: TGTGCCAGTAGTAGTACTTACAGGGGTGCGTCGTCTGGAAACACCATATATTTT

CDR3 length: 11
V gene: TRBV12-3/TRBV12-4
clone size: .
J gene: TRBJ2-7
D gene: .
CDR3 protein: CASSSVYEQYF
CDR3 DNA: TGTGCCAGCTCCTCCGTCTACGAGCAGTACTTC

CDR3 length: 13
V gene: TRBV6-5
clone size: .
J gene: TRBJ2-1
D gene: .
CDR3 protein: CASSRTLGGEQFF
CDR3 DNA: TGTGCCAGCAGTAGGACCCTTGGAGGCGAGCAGTTCTTC

CDR3 length: 13
V gene: TRBV6-5
clone size: .
J gene: TRBJ1-5
D gene: .
CDR3 protein: CASSYGQNQPQHF
CDR3 DNA: TGTGCCAGCAGTTACGGGCAGAATCAGCCCCAGCATTTT

CDR3 length: 14
V gene: TRBV18
clone size: few
J gene: TRBJ1-2
D gene: .
CDR3 protein: CASSPPERDYGYTF
CDR3 DNA: TGTGCCAGCTCACCACCGGAGAGGGACTATGGCTACACCTTC

CDR3 length: 16
V gene: TRBV13
clone size: few
J gene: TRBJ2-3
D gene: TRBD2
CDR3 protein: CASSTVGRAPTDTQYF
CDR3 DNA: TGTGCCAGCAGCACGGTCGGGAGGGCCCCTACAGATACGCAGTATTTT

CDR3 length: 16
V gene: TRBV7-9
clone size: .
J gene: TRBJ1-2
D gene: TRBD1
CDR3 protein: CASSLVYGQGARGYTF
CDR3 DNA: TGTGCCAGCAGCTTAGTGTATGGACAGGGGGCGAGGGGCTACACCTTC

CDR3 length: 15
V gene: TRBV7-8
clone size: once
J gene: TRBJ2-1
D gene: TRBD2
CDR3 protein: CASQGLAGGPSGQFF
CDR3 DNA: TGTGCCAGCCAAGGACTAGCGGGAGGGCCATCTGGGCAGTTCTTC

CDR3 length: 12
V gene: TRBV29-1
clone size: .
J gene: TRBJ2-6
D gene: .
CDR3 protein: CSVLSGANVLTF
CDR3 DNA: TGCAGCGTTCTTTCTGGGGCCAACGTCCTGACTTTC

CDR3 length: 16
V gene: TRBV5-1
clone size: .
J gene: TRBJ2-1
D gene: TRBD2
CDR3 protein: CASSFFTGGRANEQFF
CDR3 DNA: TGCGCCAGCAGCTTTTTTACAGGCGGGAGAGCCAATGAGCAGTTCTTC

CDR3 length: 14
V gene: TRBV9
clone size: .
J gene: TRBJ2-7
D gene: TRBD2
CDR3 protein: CASSDSGTSREQYF
CDR3 DNA: TGTGCCAGCAGCGACTCCGGGACTAGCCGCGAGCAGTACTTC

CDR3 length: 16
V gene: TRBV5-1
clone size: .
J gene: TRBJ1-1
D gene: TRBD1
CDR3 protein: CASSFGTGATNTEAFF
CDR3 DNA: TGCGCCAGCAGCTTTGGGACAGGGGCCACGAACACTGAAGCTTTCTTT